This entry lists 27 T cell receptor beta chains sequenced from one sample in a study of cytomegalovirus exposure and HLA in healthy donors (dated by TCRdb to 2015 to 2018). Library preparation used the immunoSEQ multiplex PCR assay. A mixture of 60 forward primers for TCR Vbeta segments and 13 reverse primers for TCR Jbeta segments was used in the multiplex PCR. TCRdb took this table from immuneACCESS and kept in-frame rearrangements with V and J called. Such tables lack part of the clones; where checked against another copy, unresolved V genes explain under half of the gap, and the rest is unexplained. Recorded for this sample are about 150,000 clones; less than 10% of them occurred a single time. The ten largest clones capture over 1.5% of the sample. Sequencing was done on a sample of PBMCs. The receptors stem from a male donor in good health and CMV-seronegative.

V usage is TRBV5-1 and J usage is TRBJ2-7; D uncertain. The CDR3 loop spans 15 amino acids. V lost 3 bases, J lost 2 bases, and 15 bases lay in between. The germline gives CDR1 SGHRS, CDR2 YFSETQ. CDR3 DNA sequence: TGCGCCAGCAGCTATCTCTCCGGGTCTACCTACGAGCAGTACTTC. Translation gives CASSYLSGSTYEQYF.

The J gene is TRBJ1-5, the V gene TRBV28; D not certain. The CDR3 totals 18 residues. The V gene lost 7 bases and the J gene lost 0 bases, with 22 bases spanning the gap. CDR1 and CDR2 from the germline V gene are MDHEN and SYDVKM. The CDR3 loop is CASTYLQAGRNSNQPQHF. CDR3 coding DNA: TGTGCCAGCACTTACCTTCAGGCGGGCCGAAATAGCAATCAGCCCCAGCATTTT.

CDR3 bases: TGTGCCAGCAGTGAGAACACCTACAATGAGCAGTTCTTC. It translates to CASSENTYNEQFF. This chain uses TRBV2 with TRBJ2-1, with unresolved D. This CDR3 has 13 amino acids. CDR1 SNHLY and CDR2 FYNNEI come from the germline V gene. Trimming shortened V by 3 bases and J by 2 bases, and 5 bases separated the two germline ends.

This sequence joins TRBV19 and TRBJ2-7, with D hard to call. V gave up 5 bases and J gave up 1 base, with 18 bases separating them. The CDR3 is 16 amino acids. CDR1 and CDR2 from the germline V gene are LNHDA and SQIVND (reference sequence). The CDR3 region has the DNA TGTGCCAGTAGTCCGATTGACACCTCACCATCCTACGAGCAGTACTTC. It translates to CASSPIDTSPSYEQYF.

This clone was observed a handful of times. The same CDR3 is also encoded by other DNA sequences in this sample. V and J are TRBV6-1 and TRBJ2-5, with 7 nucleotides matching TRBD1. This CDR3 spans 15 amino acids. V lost 5 bases to trimming and J lost 4 bases; unmatched junction nucleotides: 10. The germline CDR1 and CDR2 sequences are MNHNS and SASEGT. CDR3 in DNA: TGTGCCAGCAGTCAAGTGAGGACAGGAGGAGAGACCCAGTACTTC. Translating gives CASSQVRTGGETQYF.

There are a few counts of this clone. The V gene is TRBV10-2, the J gene TRBJ2-5, with a weak D call TRBD1 (6 bases). Trimming stripped 2 bases from V and 2 bases from J, with 9 bases between. The CDR3 loop spans 14 amino acids. Germline lookup yields CDR1 WSHSY and CDR2 SAAADI. CDR3 DNA: TGCGCCAGCAGTGAGGGGACACCGCAAGAGACCCAGTACTTC. This codes for CASSEGTPQETQYF.

In its sample, this clone was seen a few times. V and J are TRBV28 and TRBJ2-1; no definite D call. V was clipped by 3 bases and J by 8 bases, with 5 bases between them. Germline V gives CDR1 MDHEN, CDR2 SYDVKM. CDR3 length: 11 amino acids. The CDR3 region is CASSFLHEQFF. The CDR3 DNA is TGTGCCAGCAGTTTCCTCCATGAGCAGTTCTTC.

The J gene is TRBJ2-3, the V gene TRBV9; D may be TRBD1 (6 bases). Trimming removed 4 bases from V and 1 base from J, with 10 bases in between. The CDR3 contains 14 residues. Germline-derived CDR1 and CDR2 are SGDLS and YYNGEE. CDR3 coding DNA: TGTGCCAGCAGCCCCCGGACAGGCACAGATACGCAGTATTTT. This sequence encodes CASSPRTGTDTQYF.

The table lists this clone with a few counts. The rearrangement joins TRBV7-2 to TRBJ1-3; TRBD1 aligns across 8 bases. Germline assignment: CDR1 SGHTA and CDR2 FQGNSA. The CDR3 has 15 residues. V gave up 5 bases and J gave up 4 bases; unmatched junction bases: 7. The CDR3 sequence is CASSPQGATGNTIYF. In DNA, the CDR3 is TGTGCCAGCAGCCCCCAGGGGGCTACCGGAAACACCATATATTTT.

This clone was recorded only once. This chain links TRBV28 with TRBJ1-2; TRBD1 is a possible D gene (5 bases). The V gene's germline CDR1 is MDHEN and CDR2 SYDVKM. Trimming took 5 bases from V and 1 from J, leaving 5 bases between them. This CDR3 is 12 amino acids long. CDR3 in DNA: TGTGCCAGCAGTGACAGTAACTATGGCTACACCTTC. Translating it yields CASSDSNYGYTF.

This clone was picked up a small number of times. This chain joins TRBV6-5 and TRBJ2-2; 14 bases match TRBD2. V lost 6 bases to trimming and J lost 8 bases; unmatched junction nucleotides: 5. The CDR3 sequence is 15 residues long. Germline assignment: CDR1 MNHEY and CDR2 SVGAGI. The CDR3 sequence is CASRGLAGVTGELFF. In DNA, the CDR3 is TGTGCCAGCAGGGGACTAGCGGGAGTAACTGGGGAGCTGTTTTTT.

This clone was counted between two and nine times. V gene TRBV29-1 combines with J gene TRBJ2-7; D remains unclear. The CDR3 contains 12 residues. Germline V CDR1 and CDR2: SQVTM, ANQGSEA. Trimming took 7 bases from V and 2 from J, leaving 12 bases between them. Here the CDR3 reads CSAAVVAYEQYF. CDR3 coding DNA: TGCAGCGCCGCCGTCGTAGCCTACGAGCAGTACTTC.

In its sample, this clone was seen a few times. The rearrangement joins TRBV10-3 to TRBJ1-2; D not certain. Trimming shortened V by 3 bases and J by 8 bases, and 13 bases separated the two germline ends. Germline values: CDR1 ENHRY, CDR2 SYGVKD. The CDR3 covers 13 residues. CDR3 protein: CAISDRLVRGYTF. For the CDR3, the DNA is TGTGCCATCAGTGACAGGCTCGTCCGGGGCTACACCTTC.

This clone was seen more than once but under ten times. The rearrangement links TRBV30 to TRBJ1-1, with 8 bases aligning to TRBD1. Germline CDR1 and CDR2: GTSNPN and SVGIG (reference sequence). This CDR3 region has 15 residues. J gave up 5 bases and V 3 bases, and 11 bases lay outside the gene matches. CDR3 sequence reads: CAWRRADREKTEAFF. The DNA of the CDR3 is TGTGCCTGGAGGCGCGCGGACAGGGAGAAAACTGAAGCTTTCTTT.

This clone was observed a few times. Other nucleotide sequences in the sample specify the same CDR3. The CDR3 DNA sequence: TGTGCCAGCAGCCAAGGGGGGGGAGGATACGAGCAGTACTTC. Its protein is CASSQGGGGYEQYF. V usage is TRBV5-4 and J usage is TRBJ2-7; D perhaps matches TRBD2 (7 bases). This CDR3 contains 14 residues. Germline assignment: CDR1 SGHNT and CDR2 YYREEE (reference sequence). V was trimmed by 4 bases and J by 4 bases, leaving 15 bases between them.

This clone showed up just a few times. An end of the junction differs from the germline gene, which may be a read error. The chain has TRBV7-2 and TRBJ1-2; unclear D gene. The CDR3 has 12 amino acids. Per germline, CDR1 SGHTA and CDR2 FQGNSA. CDR3 nucleotide sequence: TGTGCCGGCAGCTTACGGAGCTATGGCTACACCTTC. It translates to CAGSLRSYGYTF.

The J gene is TRBJ2-2, the V gene TRBV7-6, with 11 bases that match TRBD1. The CDR3 length is 17 residues. Germline CDR1 is SGHVS and CDR2 is FNYEAQ. V lost 3 bases to trimming and J lost 3 bases; unmatched junction nucleotides: 6. CDR3 sequence (DNA): TGTGCCAGCAGCTTTCCCCCGGGACAGGGGGACACCGGGGAGCTGTTTTTT. Residues: CASSFPPGQGDTGELFF.

The chain has TRBV28 and TRBJ2-3, with D possibly being TRBD1 (6 bases). V lost 6 bases and J lost 5, with 18 bases in between. This CDR3 contains 15 residues. CDR1 MDHEN and CDR2 SYDVKM come from the germline V gene. The CDR3 region has the DNA TGTGCCAGCAGCGGAGCCGGGACAACGGGAGATACGCAGTATTTT. The encoded protein is CASSGAGTTGDTQYF.

This chain joins TRBV28 and TRBJ2-7; D possibly corresponds to TRBD2 (6 bases). This CDR3 comprises 15 residues. In germline, CDR1 is MDHEN, CDR2 SYDVKM. V gave up 4 bases and J gave up 3 bases, with 16 bases separating them. CDR3 residues: CASSSGIRRDYEQYF. CDR3 sequence (DNA): TGTGCCAGCAGTTCAGGGATTAGGCGGGACTACGAGCAGTACTTC.

The chain uses TRBV28 and TRBJ2-5; the D is unclear. Germline lookup yields CDR1 MDHEN and CDR2 SYDVKM. The CDR3 is 13 amino acids. Trimming pared 5 bases from V and 2 bases from J, leaving 9 bases between. CDR3 coding DNA: TGTGCCAGCAGTCAGGCAGCACAAGAGACCCAGTACTTC. This sequence encodes CASSQAAQETQYF.

Regarding this clone: Sequence at one end of the junction differs from germline and may be a read error. V and J are TRBV4-2 and TRBJ2-3, with D possibly matching TRBD2 (6 bases). Germline CDR1 is LGHNA and CDR2 is YNFKEQ. The CDR3 sequence is 16 residues long. The CDR3 sequence is CASSKEGGKSTDTQYF. The DNA for the CDR3 is TGTGCCAGCAGCAAAGAAGGCGGGAAAAGCACAGATACGCAGTATTTT.

There are a few counts of this clone. The chain employs TRBV28 and TRBJ1-5, with 7 bases aligning to TRBD1. Germline assignment: CDR1 MDHEN and CDR2 SYDVKM. CDR3 length equals 16 residues. The trim removed 5 bases at V and 0 bases at J, leaving 7 bases unmatched. As DNA, the CDR3 is TGTGCCAGCAGTACCACAGGGGCCATTAGCAATCAGCCCCAGCATTTT. Protein: CASSTTGAISNQPQHF. Full variable domain (missing parts from reference TRBV28 and TRBJ1-5): DVKVTQSSRYLVKRTGEKVFLECVQDMDHENMFWYRQDPGLGLRLIYFSYDVKMKEKGDIPEGYSVSREKKERFSLILESASTNQTSMYLCASSTTGAISNQPQHFGDGTRLSIL.

This clone showed up just a few times. This rearrangement joins TRBV7-9 to TRBJ2-5; TRBD2 matches at 10 bases. TRBJ2-7 explains the end of the DNA better; the J call may be wrong. CDR3 size: 16 residues. Germline loops: CDR1 SEHNR, CDR2 FQNEAQ (reference sequence). CDR3 sequence reads: CASSPSPSGSRHEQYF. The CDR3 region has the DNA TGTGCCAGCAGCCCGAGCCCTAGCGGGAGTCGCCACGAGCAGTACTTC.

The CDR3 DNA follows: TGTGCCAGCAGCTTTGACACCCGGGAGACCCAGTACTTC. It translates to CASSFDTRETQYF. The V and J genes are TRBV7-8 and TRBJ2-5; no definite D call. CDR3 size: 13 residues. V dropped 3 bases and J dropped 5 bases, with 10 bases sitting between them. Germline assignment: CDR1 SGHVS and CDR2 FQNEAQ.

This clone was recorded a few times. V and J are TRBV11-2 and TRBJ2-5, with 14 positions matching TRBD2. The CDR3 is made up of 18 amino acids. Germline trimming cut 4 bases from V and 2 bases from J; bases unmatched to any gene: 9. Germline V gene lookup returns CDR1 SGHAT and CDR2 FQNNGV. The CDR3 reads CASSSKGGLAGVQETQYF. DNA of the CDR3: TGTGCCAGCAGCTCTAAAGGGGGACTAGCGGGAGTTCAAGAGACCCAGTACTTC.

Only a few counts were recorded for this clone. This chain uses TRBV30 with TRBJ1-4; TRBD1 matches at 7 bases. This CDR3 is built from 14 residues. Germline lookup yields CDR1 GTSNPN and CDR2 SVGIG (reference sequence). V gave up 2 bases and J gave up 7 bases; unmatched junction bases: 7. The CDR3, as DNA: TGTGCCTGGAGTACAGGGGCGTTTGGTGAAAAACTGTTTTTT. Translating gives CAWSTGAFGEKLFF.

The V call is TRBV5-6, the J call TRBJ2-1, with 9 bases matching TRBD2. This CDR3 is built from 18 residues. Germline trimming cut 1 base from V and 0 bases from J; bases unmatched to any gene: 8. Germline V CDR1 and CDR2: SGHDT, YYEEEE. CDR3 DNA: TGTGCCAGCAGCTTGATGACTAGCGGTAACAGCTCCTACAATGAGCAGTTCTTC. This gives the protein CASSLMTSGNSSYNEQFF.